Sequencing of this TCR beta chain was carried out in a study of cytomegalovirus exposure and HLA in healthy donors. Vbeta (60) and Jbeta (13) primers were used in the PCR. The assay was immunoSEQ multiplex PCR, and TCRdb's table has in-frame clones only and misses some. The table for this sample gives roughly 57,000 clones. The receptor was derived from a man aged 18 to 35 in good health and CMV-seropositive. Sequencing input: PBMCs.

The CDR3 DNA reads as TGTGCCAGCAGCCAGGGGGATACGCAGTATTTT. Translated, it gives CASSQGDTQYF. V and J are TRBV11-3 and TRBJ2-3; D is perhaps TRBD1 (6 bases). V shed 5 bases and J shed 6 bases, with 6 bases lying between them. There are 11 residues in the CDR3. Germline-derived CDR1 and CDR2 are SGHNT and YENEEA. Full variable domain (remainder filled in from reference TRBV11-3 and TRBJ2-3): EAGVVQSPRYKIIEKKQPVAFWCNPISGHNTLYWYLQNLGQGPELLIRYENEEAVDDSQLPKDRFSAERLKGVDSTLKIQPAELGDSAVYLCASSQGDTQYFGPGTRLTVL.